Presented here are 24 T cell receptor beta chains from one specimen sequenced in a study of identical twins. TCRdb called the 5' RACE reads again in MiXCR, with one record for every CDR3 protein. The sample shows 200,000 to 250,000 distinct CDR3 sequences, approximately 7% of them seen only once. This sample also belongs to another study, concerning yellow fever vaccine responses in identical twins.

Source material: memory (CD45RO+) T cells sorted from blood. Every receptor here comes from a woman in her late teens or twenties in good health.

This clonotype turned up a few times. The chain links TRBV28 to TRBJ1-2; D is perhaps TRBD1 (5 bases). V lost 4 bases and J lost 3, with 12 bases in between. Germline V gene lookup returns CDR1 MDHEN and CDR2 SYDVKM. The CDR3 loop spans 14 amino acids. DNA of the CDR3: TGTGCCAGCAGTTCCCCCCGGGGGGACTATGGCTACACCTTC. The encoded protein is CASSSPRGDYGYTF.

The table lists this clonotype with a few counts. The chain joins TRBV11-2 to TRBJ2-4, with 9 bases fitting TRBD1. This CDR3 is 15 amino acids long. CDR1 and CDR2 (germline): SGHAT, FQNNGV. V dropped 5 bases and J dropped 8; count of bases not matched to a gene: 10. CDR3 nucleotide sequence: TGTGCCAGCAGCACCCGGACAGGGGATGGGGACATTCAGTACTTC. Protein sequence: CASSTRTGDGDIQYF.

This clonotype was detected many times. This sequence joins TRBV5-5 and TRBJ1-6, with a possible D match to TRBD1 (5 bases). V gave up 0 bases and J gave up 7 bases, with 14 bases separating them. The CDR3 spans 16 residues. Germline V CDR1 and CDR2: SGHKS, YYEKEE (reference sequence). In DNA form, the CDR3 reads TGTGCCAGCAGCTTGGGGATCGGGGGTTCGAATTCACCCCTCCACTTT. Amino acid sequence: CASSLGIGGSNSPLHF. The entire variable domain, with the rest obtained from reference TRBV5-5 and TRBJ1-6, is as follows: DAGVTQSPTHLIKTRGQQVTLRCSPISGHKSVSWYQQVLGQGPQFIFQYYEKEERGRGNFPDRFSARQFPNYSSELNVNALLLGDSALYLCASSLGIGGSNSPLHFGNGTRLTVT.

This clonotype turned up a few times. The V gene is TRBV20-1, the J gene TRBJ1-2; possibly TRBD1 for D (5 bases). The CDR3 covers 14 residues. The V end was cut by 0 bases, the J end by 3 bases, with 11 bases between. Per germline, CDR1 DFQATT and CDR2 SNEGSKA (reference sequence). Here the CDR3 reads CSAREGRKDYGYTF. The CDR3 nucleotides are TGCAGTGCTAGAGAGGGACGGAAAGACTATGGCTACACCTTC.

This clonotype was seen at least ten times. This chain links TRBV10-1 with TRBJ2-3; 7 bases are a match to TRBD2. Germline assignment: CDR1 WNHNN and CDR2 SYGVQD (reference sequence). The V gene end was trimmed by 3 bases and the J gene end by 4 bases; junction bases not matched to a gene: 4. The CDR3 is 14 amino acids. CDR3 loop: CASSESREPDTQYF. CDR3 in DNA: TGCGCCAGCAGTGAATCGCGGGAGCCAGATACGCAGTATTTT.

This clonotype was seen a handful of times. This chain joins TRBV3-1 and TRBJ2-2, with D possibly being TRBD1 (6 bases). The germline CDR1 and CDR2 sequences are LGHDT and YNNKEL (reference sequence). Trimming took 3 bases from V and 5 from J, leaving 13 bases between them. This CDR3 has 15 residues. CDR3 in DNA: TGTGCCAGCAGCCAGAACAGGGTTGGGACCGGGGAGCTGTTTTTT. It is translated as CASSQNRVGTGELFF.

The J gene is TRBJ2-5, the V gene TRBV6-5, with 13 bases that match TRBD2. V lost 0 bases and J lost 5; bases outside the gene matches: 6. Looked up from germline, CDR1 is MNHEY and CDR2 is SVGAGI. The CDR3 length is 17 residues. CDR3 sequence (DNA): TGTGCCAGCAGTTACTCGGGACTAGCGGGACGGAGGGAGACCCAGTACTTC. It encodes CASSYSGLAGRRETQYF.

This clonotype came up a few times. This chain joins TRBV4-1 and TRBJ2-1; D uncertain. The V and J ends lost 0 bases and 0 bases respectively, with 9 bases between them. Germline V CDR1 and CDR2: MGHRA, YSYEKL. The CDR3 consists of 16 residues. The CDR3 nucleotides are TGCGCCAGCAGCCAAGACCTTAAGAGCTCCTACAATGAGCAGTTCTTC. Translation gives CASSQDLKSSYNEQFF.

The chain recombines TRBV7-9 with TRBJ2-1; TRBD2 matches 9 bases. This CDR3 spans 15 amino acids. J lost 8 bases, V lost 2 bases, and 7 bases had no gene match. Per germline, CDR1 SEHNR and CDR2 FQNEAQ (reference sequence). The CDR3 DNA sequence: TGTGCCAGCAGCTTACGCGGGGGGGCCGACGATGAGCAGTTCTTC. It is translated as CASSLRGGADDEQFF.

This chain uses TRBV5-1 with TRBJ2-2; tentatively, D is TRBD1 (6 bases). Germline CDR1 SGHRS, CDR2 YFSETQ. This CDR3 has 14 amino acids. V lost 4 bases and J lost 6, with 13 bases in between. This CDR3 reads CASSGGGSAGELFF. CDR3 nucleotides: TGCGCCAGCAGCGGGGGCGGCTCCGCCGGGGAGCTGTTTTTT.

The table lists this clonotype with a few counts. The V call is TRBV5-4, the J call TRBJ2-7; 9 bases are a match to TRBD1. Germline trimming cut 3 bases from V and 1 base from J; bases unmatched to any gene: 20. Germline lookup yields CDR1 SGHNT and CDR2 YYREEE (reference sequence). This CDR3 has 20 residues. CDR3 sequence (DNA): TGTGCCAGCAGCTCGAGCCCCGGGACAGGGTCTCTTTCTAGGTCCTACGAGCAGTACGTC. This codes for CASSSSPGTGSLSRSYEQYV.

Many counts were recorded for this clonotype. This chain joins TRBV10-3 and TRBJ2-7; D gene unclear. Germline V gene sequence: CDR1 ENHRY, CDR2 SYGVKD. V was shortened by 4 bases and J by 2 bases, with 9 bases between the two germline ends. CDR3 length: 13 residues. CDR3 protein: CAISGDPTYEQYF. The CDR3 DNA reads TGTGCCATCAGTGGAGATCCCACCTACGAGCAGTACTTC.

This clonotype was observed at least ten times. The chain links TRBV12-3 or TRBV12-4 to TRBJ1-2; D is unresolved. The CDR3 is made up of 13 amino acids. V lost 6 bases and J lost 1, with 9 bases in between. The chain's CDR3 is CASRRTINYGYTF. Here the CDR3 DNA reads TGTGCCAGCAGGAGGACGATTAACTATGGCTACACCTTC.

In this sample, this clonotype turned up a few times. The rearrangement joins TRBV29-1 to TRBJ2-5; 8 nucleotides match TRBD2. In germline, CDR1 is SQVTM, CDR2 ANQGSEA. V trimming: 3 bases; J trimming: 2 bases; junction bases outside the gene matches: 2. The CDR3 totals 13 residues. This CDR3 reads CSVERGAQETQYF. CDR3 nucleotide sequence: TGCAGCGTTGAGCGGGGGGCACAAGAGACCCAGTACTTC.

The table lists this clonotype with many counts. V gene TRBV12-3 or TRBV12-4 combines with J gene TRBJ1-5; no definite D call. The length of the CDR3 is 14 residues. V lost 6 bases, J lost 2 bases, and 11 bases lay in between. This chain's CDR3 is CASRGLDGNQPQHF. Here the CDR3 DNA reads TGTGCCAGCAGGGGCCTTGATGGCAATCAGCCCCAGCATTTT.

This clonotype turned up a few times. This chain links TRBV10-2 with TRBJ2-3; D not resolved. Per germline, CDR1 WSHSY and CDR2 SAAADI. The CDR3 totals 12 residues. The V end was cut by 7 bases, the J end by 4 bases, with 9 bases between. CDR3 protein: CASTLQADTQYF. The CDR3 coding sequence is TGCGCCAGCACTCTCCAGGCAGATACGCAGTATTTT.

V gene TRBV20-1 combines with J gene TRBJ2-1, with D unclear. V dropped 1 base and J dropped 5 bases, with 12 bases sitting between them. Per the germline V gene, CDR1 is DFQATT and CDR2 is SNEGSKA (reference sequence). The CDR3 has 14 amino acids. The CDR3 sequence: CSARGGQTHNEQFF. Written as DNA, the CDR3 is TGCAGTGCTAGAGGAGGTCAGACTCACAATGAGCAGTTCTTC.

There are many counts of this clonotype. J is TRBJ1-1 and V is TRBV5-1; TRBD1 matches at 7 bases. In germline, CDR1 is SGHRS, CDR2 YFSETQ. This CDR3 region has 14 residues. J was trimmed by 4 bases and V by 2 bases; bases with no gene match: 5. DNA for the CDR3: TGCGCCAGCAGCTTCGACAGGGCGAGCACTGAAGCTTTCTTT. It specifies CASSFDRASTEAFF.

This clonotype was counted many times. The chain joins TRBV12-5 to TRBJ2-1; the match to TRBD2 covers 9 bases. The CDR3 contains 16 residues. Looked up from germline, CDR1 is LGHNT and CDR2 is FRNRAP. Trimming at V came to 4 bases and at J to 6 bases, leaving 10 bases not matched to a gene. The CDR3 DNA reads TGTGCTAGTGGTTCACTAGCGGGCAGTCCGGGCAATGAGCAGTTCTTC. This sequence encodes CASGSLAGSPGNEQFF.

The chain has TRBV5-1 and TRBJ2-5, with D uncertain. Deletions cut 0 bases from V and 0 bases from J, with 18 bases between. The germline V gene encodes CDR1 SGHRS and CDR2 YFSETQ. CDR3 length: 18 amino acids. This CDR3 is CASSLVASPVGYQETQYF. In DNA, the CDR3 is TGCGCCAGCAGCTTGGTCGCGAGTCCGGTGGGGTACCAAGAGACCCAGTACTTC.

This clonotype was detected many times. The chain carries TRBV4-1 and TRBJ1-4; D remains unclear. The CDR3 has 18 amino acids. Trimming took off 0 bases at V and 5 bases at J, with 19 bases between the two ends. The germline gives CDR1 MGHRA, CDR2 YSYEKL. CDR3 protein: CASSQDPPRFSSNEKLFF. The CDR3 bases are TGCGCCAGCAGCCAAGATCCGCCGAGGTTCAGCTCAAATGAAAAACTGTTTTTT.

This clonotype was found once. Since a much larger clone is just one base distant, this may be a read error. The chain joins TRBV2 to TRBJ2-3; either TRBD1 or TRBD2 may supply D (5 bases each). CDR1 and CDR2 (germline): SNHLY, FYNNEI. V lost 5 bases and J 8 bases, leaving 17 bases between the germline ends. The CDR3 extends over 14 amino acids. The CDR3, as DNA: TGTGCCAGCAGTCAAGGACAAGCCGGGGCTACGCAGTATTTT. It translates to CASSQGQAGATQYF.

This clonotype was detected many times. The rearrangement joins TRBV14 to TRBJ2-1; TRBD2 matches at 7 bases. CDR3 length: 15 residues. V was pared by 0 bases and J by 3 bases, with 2 bases of the junction left unmatched. Germline CDR1 is SGHDN and CDR2 is FVKESK. CDR3 DNA sequence: TGTGCCAGCAGCCAAGATGCGGGAGTCTACAATGAGCAGTTCTTC. Translated: CASSQDAGVYNEQFF.

This sequence joins TRBV5-6 and TRBJ1-1, with D possibly matching TRBD1 (5 bases). The CDR3 extends over 20 amino acids. Germline CDR1 is SGHDT and CDR2 is YYEEEE. With 5 bases removed from V and 5 bases from J, the gap between germline ends came to 34 bases. The CDR3 DNA reads TGTGCCAGCAGAAGGGGAAGTGGGCGGCGCGAGAATGGGCGAGGGACTGAAGCTTTCTTT. Translated, it gives CASRRGSGRRENGRGTEAFF.